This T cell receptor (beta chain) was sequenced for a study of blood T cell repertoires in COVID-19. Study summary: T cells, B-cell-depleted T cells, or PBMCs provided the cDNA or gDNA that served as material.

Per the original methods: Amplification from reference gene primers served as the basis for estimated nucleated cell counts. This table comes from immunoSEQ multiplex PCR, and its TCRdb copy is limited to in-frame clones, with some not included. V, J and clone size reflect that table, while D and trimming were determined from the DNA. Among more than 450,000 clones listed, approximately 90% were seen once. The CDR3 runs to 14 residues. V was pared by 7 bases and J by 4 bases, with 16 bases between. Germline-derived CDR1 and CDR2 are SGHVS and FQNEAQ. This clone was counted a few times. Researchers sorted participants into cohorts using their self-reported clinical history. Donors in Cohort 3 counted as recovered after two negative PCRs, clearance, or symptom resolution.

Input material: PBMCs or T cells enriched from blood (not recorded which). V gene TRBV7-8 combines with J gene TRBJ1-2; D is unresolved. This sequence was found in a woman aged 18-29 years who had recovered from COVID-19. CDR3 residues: CASTSLEDGYGYTF. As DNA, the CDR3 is TGTGCCAGCACCTCCCTGGAGGACGGCTATGGCTACACCTTC.